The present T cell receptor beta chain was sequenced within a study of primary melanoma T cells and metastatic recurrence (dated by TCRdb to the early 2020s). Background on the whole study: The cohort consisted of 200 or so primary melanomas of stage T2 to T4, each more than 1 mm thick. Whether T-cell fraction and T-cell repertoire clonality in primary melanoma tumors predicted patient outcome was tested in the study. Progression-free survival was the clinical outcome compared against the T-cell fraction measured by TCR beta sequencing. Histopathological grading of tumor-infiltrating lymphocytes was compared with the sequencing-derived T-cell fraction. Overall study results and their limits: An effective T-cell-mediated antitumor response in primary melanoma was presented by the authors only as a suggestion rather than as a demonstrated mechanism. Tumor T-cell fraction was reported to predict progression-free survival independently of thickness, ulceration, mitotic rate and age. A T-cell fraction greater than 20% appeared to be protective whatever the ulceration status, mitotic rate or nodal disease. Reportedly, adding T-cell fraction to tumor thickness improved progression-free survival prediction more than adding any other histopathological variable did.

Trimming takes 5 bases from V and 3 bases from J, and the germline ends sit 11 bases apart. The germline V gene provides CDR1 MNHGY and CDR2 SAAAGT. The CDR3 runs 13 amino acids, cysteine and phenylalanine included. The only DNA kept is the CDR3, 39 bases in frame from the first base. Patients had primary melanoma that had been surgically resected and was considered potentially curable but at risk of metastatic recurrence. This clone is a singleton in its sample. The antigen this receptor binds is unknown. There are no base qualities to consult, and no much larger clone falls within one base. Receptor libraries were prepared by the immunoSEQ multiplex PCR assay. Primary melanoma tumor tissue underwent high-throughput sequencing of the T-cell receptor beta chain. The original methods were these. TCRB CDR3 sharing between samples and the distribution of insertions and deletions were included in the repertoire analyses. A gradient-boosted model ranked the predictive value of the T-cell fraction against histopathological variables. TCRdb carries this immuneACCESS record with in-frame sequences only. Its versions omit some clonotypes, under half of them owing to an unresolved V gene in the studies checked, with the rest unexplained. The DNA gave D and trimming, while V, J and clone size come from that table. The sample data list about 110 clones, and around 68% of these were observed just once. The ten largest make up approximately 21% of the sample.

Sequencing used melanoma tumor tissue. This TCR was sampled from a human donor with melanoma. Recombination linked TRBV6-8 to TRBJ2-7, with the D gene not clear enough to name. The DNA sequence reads TGTGCCAGCAGTCGCACGACCCTCTACGAGCAGTACTTC. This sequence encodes CASSRTTLYEQYF.